This T cell receptor (beta chain) was sequenced for a study of monozygotic twins with inflammatory bowel disease. Study findings and constraints: Especially with disease activity, IBD patients shared fewer clonotypes with others than healthy twins did.

Details on this clonotype: Antigen unknown.

Germline V gene lookup returns CDR1 SGHRS and CDR2 YFSETQ. This CDR3 is built from 13 residues. No DNA is given; TCRdb re-called the 5' RACE reads and lists each CDR3 protein once. The sample totals about 380,000 distinct CDR3 sequences. The sample comprised blood. The chain joins TRBV5-1 to TRBJ2-7. This TCR came from a human donor with ulcerative colitis or Crohn's disease, or a healthy co-twin of an affected twin (not recorded which). The CDR3 is CASTGTTTYEQYF.